This T cell receptor beta chain was retrieved from a study of blood T cells in healthy people across ages. Study-wide results and limits: The diversity estimates, figures obtained from one million T cells, were considered underestimates. Unsorted PBMC input precluded a conclusive naive versus antigen-experienced comparison.

Through a sample-barcoded 5' primer and a J-beta primer mix, a second PCR was run for about 6 to 11 cycles. TCRdb fed the 5' RACE reads into MiXCR, producing one record per CDR3 protein. The profile covers 900,000 to 950,000 distinct CDR3 sequences, with just under 30% appearing a single time and about a tenth taken by the ten largest. Concerning this clonotype itself: Antigen: not known. It may be a read error: a sequence one base away is much more abundant.

This CDR3 has 15 amino acids. Per germline, CDR1 SGDLS and CDR2 YYNGEE. This sample also belongs to another study, concerning T cells of mothers and their children.

The sample consisted of blood. The TCR originated in a woman aged 40 to 50 in good health. This rearrangement joins TRBV9 to TRBJ2-5, with a weak D call TRBD2 (7 bases). CDR3 region: CVSSGEGHRQETQYF. CDR3 nucleotides: TGTGTCAGCAGCGGGGAGGGACACCGACAAGAGACCCAGTACTTC.